The clone carrying this TCR beta chain has only a few counts. The sample originates from a study of beta chain features in type 1 diabetes. At the level of the study: What patients shared with healthy donors was a similar profile of age, gender and cell yields.

The germline V gene encodes CDR1 SNHLY and CDR2 FYNNEI. J was trimmed by 6 bases and V by 3 bases; bases with no gene match: 6. The CDR3 covers 14 residues. The authors reverse transcribed all of the isolated RNA, so sequencing captured expressed TCRB transcripts. Method: immunoSEQ multiplex PCR; TCRdb's copy keeps in-frame clones and lacks some. The data contain hundreds of thousands of clones, roughly 17% of them seen just once; the ten biggest clones take up 0.023%. This clonotype was obtained from a woman under 30 in good health. The V and J genes are TRBV2 and TRBJ1-1; 8 nucleotides line up with TRBD1. Sequenced material: naive CD4+ T cells from blood. The CDR3 is CASSEDRAYSEAFF. The CDR3 DNA is TGTGCCAGCAGTGAGGACAGGGCGTACTCTGAAGCTTTCTTT.